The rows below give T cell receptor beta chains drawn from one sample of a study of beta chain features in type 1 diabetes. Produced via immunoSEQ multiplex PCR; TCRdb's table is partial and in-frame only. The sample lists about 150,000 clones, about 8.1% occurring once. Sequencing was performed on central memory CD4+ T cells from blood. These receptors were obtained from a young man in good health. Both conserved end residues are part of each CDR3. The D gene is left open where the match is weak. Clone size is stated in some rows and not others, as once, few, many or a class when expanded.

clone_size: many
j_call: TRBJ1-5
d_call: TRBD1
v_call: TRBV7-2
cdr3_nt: TGTGCCAGCAGCTACAGGGGGAATCAGCCCCAGCATTTT
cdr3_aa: CASSYRGNQPQHF

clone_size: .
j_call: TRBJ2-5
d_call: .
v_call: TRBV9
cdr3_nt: TGTGCCAGCAGCGATACAGGGACAACAGGGACCCAGTACTTC
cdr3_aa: CASSDTGTTGTQYF

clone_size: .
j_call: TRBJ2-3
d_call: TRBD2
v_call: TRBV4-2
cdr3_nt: TGTGCCAGCAGCCAGGTTAGCGGGACTAGCACAGATACGCAGTATTTT
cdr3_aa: CASSQVSGTSTDTQYF

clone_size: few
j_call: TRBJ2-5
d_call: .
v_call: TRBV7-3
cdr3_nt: TGTGCCAGCGGGACCCGTTTTGGGGGGAGAGAGACCCAGTACTTC
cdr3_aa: CASGTRFGGRETQYF

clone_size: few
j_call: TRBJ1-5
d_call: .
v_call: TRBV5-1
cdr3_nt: TGCGCCAGCAGCGAACAGGGATTAGTTGGCAATCAGCCCCAGCATTTT
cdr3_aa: CASSEQGLVGNQPQHF

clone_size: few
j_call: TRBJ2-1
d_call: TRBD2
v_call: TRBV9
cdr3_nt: TGTGCCAGCAGCGTGGGGACTAGCGGCCATGAGCAGTTCTTC
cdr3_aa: CASSVGTSGHEQFF

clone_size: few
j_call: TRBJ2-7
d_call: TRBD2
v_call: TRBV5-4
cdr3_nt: TGTGCCAGCAGCTTGAGAGCGGGAGCTTACGAGCAGTACTTC
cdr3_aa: CASSLRAGAYEQYF

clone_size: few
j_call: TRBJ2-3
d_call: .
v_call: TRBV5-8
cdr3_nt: TGTGCCAGCAGCAGGGCGGGGGCTTCCGGGAGCACAGATACGCAGTATTTT
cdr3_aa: CASSRAGASGSTDTQYF

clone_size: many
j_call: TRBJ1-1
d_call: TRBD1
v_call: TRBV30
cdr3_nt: TGTGCCTGGGAGGGACAGCGAGGAACTGAAGCTTTCTTT
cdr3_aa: CAWEGQRGTEAFF

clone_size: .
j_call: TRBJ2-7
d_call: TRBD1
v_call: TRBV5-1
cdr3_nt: TGCGCCAGCAGCTCCACAGGGGAATTCGAGCAGTACTTC
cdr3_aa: CASSSTGEFEQYF

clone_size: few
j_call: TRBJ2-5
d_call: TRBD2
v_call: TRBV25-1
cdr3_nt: TGTGCCAGCAGTGTCCGGGAGGTCCGGGAGACCCAGTACTTC
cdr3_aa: CASSVREVRETQYF

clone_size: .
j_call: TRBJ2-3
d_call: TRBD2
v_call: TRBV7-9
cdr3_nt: TGTGCCAGCAGCCTACCCTTCCGACTAGCGGGCCTCAAAGATACGCAGTATTTT
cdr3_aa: CASSLPFRLAGLKDTQYF

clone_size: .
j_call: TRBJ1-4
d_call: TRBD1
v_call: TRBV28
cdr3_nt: TGTGCCAGCAGGCAGGGGGGCACTAATGAAAAACTGTTTTTT
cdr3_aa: CASRQGGTNEKLFF

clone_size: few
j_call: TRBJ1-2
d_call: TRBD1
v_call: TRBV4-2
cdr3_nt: TGTGCCAGCAGCCAAGTAGTCAGGGGGACAGACTATGGCTACACCTTC
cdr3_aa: CASSQVVRGTDYGYTF

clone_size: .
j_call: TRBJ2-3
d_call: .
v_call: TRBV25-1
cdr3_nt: TGTGCCAGCAGGTCCACTACAGATACGCAGTATTTT
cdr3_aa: CASRSTTDTQYF

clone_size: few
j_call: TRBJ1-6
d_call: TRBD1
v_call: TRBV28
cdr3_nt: TGTGCCAGCAGGGCCCGACAGGGGGGTAATTCACCCCTCCACTTT
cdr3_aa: CASRARQGGNSPLHF

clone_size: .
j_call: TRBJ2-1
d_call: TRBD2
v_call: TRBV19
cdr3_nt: TGTGCCAGTAATCCGTTAGCGGGAGGGACTGAGCAGTTCTTC
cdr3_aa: CASNPLAGGTEQFF

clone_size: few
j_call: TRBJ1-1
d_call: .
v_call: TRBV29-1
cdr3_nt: TGCAGCGTTGGGCCAGACTATCGGACTGAAGCTTTCTTT
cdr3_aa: CSVGPDYRTEAFF

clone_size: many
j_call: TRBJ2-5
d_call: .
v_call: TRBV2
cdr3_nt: TGTGCCAGCGACAGTGAAGAGACCCAGTACTTC
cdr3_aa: CASDSEETQYF

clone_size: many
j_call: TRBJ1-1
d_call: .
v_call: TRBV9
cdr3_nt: TGTGCCAGCGGGGGAGGCTCCGGGGACACTGAAGCTTTCTTT
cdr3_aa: CASGGGSGDTEAFF

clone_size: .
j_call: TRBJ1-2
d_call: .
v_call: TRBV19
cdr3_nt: TGTGCCAGTAGTACAATGACAGGAATCGCTACTAACTATGGCTACACCTTC
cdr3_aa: CASSTMTGIATNYGYTF

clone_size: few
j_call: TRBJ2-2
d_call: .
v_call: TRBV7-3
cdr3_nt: TGTGCCAGCAGCCCGGGACTGACGAACACCGGGGAGCTGTTTTTT
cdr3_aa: CASSPGLTNTGELFF

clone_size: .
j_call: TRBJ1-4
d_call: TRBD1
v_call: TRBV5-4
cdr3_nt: TGTGCCAGCAGCTCACAGGGGGCGGTTGAAAAACTGTTTTTT
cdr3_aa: CASSSQGAVEKLFF

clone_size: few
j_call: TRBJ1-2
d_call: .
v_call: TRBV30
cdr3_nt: TGTGCCTGGGCCAAGACTTTGTTCGGCTATGGCTACACCTTC
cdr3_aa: CAWAKTLFGYGYTF

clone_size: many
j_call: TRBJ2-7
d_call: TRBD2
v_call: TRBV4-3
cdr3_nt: TGCGCCAGCAGCCAAGGACTAGCGGTCCGAGGCGAGCAGTACTTC
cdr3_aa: CASSQGLAVRGEQYF

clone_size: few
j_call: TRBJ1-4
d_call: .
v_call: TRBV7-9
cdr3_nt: TGTGCCAGCAGCTTATTGGGGGGAACTAATGAAAAACTGTTTTTT
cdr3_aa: CASSLLGGTNEKLFF

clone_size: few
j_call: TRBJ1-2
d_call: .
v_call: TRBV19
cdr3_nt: TGTGCCAGTACCAGGGCGTACCGAACCGACTATGGCTACACCTTC
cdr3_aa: CASTRAYRTDYGYTF

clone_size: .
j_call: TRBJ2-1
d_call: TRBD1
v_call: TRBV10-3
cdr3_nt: TGTGCCATCAGTGAGTCGAGAGGACAGGGAAGGGACAATGAGCAGTTCTTC
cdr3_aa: CAISESRGQGRDNEQFF

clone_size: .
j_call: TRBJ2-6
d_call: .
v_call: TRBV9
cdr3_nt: TGTGCCAGCAGCGTAGACGGCAGCGCCAGCTCTGGGGCCAACGTCCTGACTTTC
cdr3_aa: CASSVDGSASSGANVLTF

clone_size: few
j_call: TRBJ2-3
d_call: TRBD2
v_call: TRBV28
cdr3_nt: TGTGCCAGCAGTGGACTAGCGGGTCCTTTTGATACGCAGTATTTT
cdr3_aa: CASSGLAGPFDTQYF

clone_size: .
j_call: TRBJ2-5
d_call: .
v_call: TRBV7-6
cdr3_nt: TGTGCCAGCAGCTTAAACATACAAGAGACCCAGTACTTC
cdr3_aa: CASSLNIQETQYF

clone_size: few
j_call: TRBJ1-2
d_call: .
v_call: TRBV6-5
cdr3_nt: TGTGCCAGCAGTTACTCGAGGTTGGGGGAGGGAAGCTACACCTTC
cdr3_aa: CASSYSRLGEGSYTF

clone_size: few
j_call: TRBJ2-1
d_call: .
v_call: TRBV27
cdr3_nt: TGTGCCAGCAGTGTAGCGGTTACCTACAATGAGCAGTTCTTC
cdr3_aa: CASSVAVTYNEQFF

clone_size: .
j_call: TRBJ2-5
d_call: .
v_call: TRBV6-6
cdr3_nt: TGTGCCAGCAGTTACTCAGAGCACCAAGAGACCCAGTACTTC
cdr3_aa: CASSYSEHQETQYF

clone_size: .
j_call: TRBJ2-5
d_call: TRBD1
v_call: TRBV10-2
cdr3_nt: TGCGCCAGCACTGCACTTACAGGGGGCCGACAGCAGTACTTC
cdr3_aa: CASTALTGGRQQYF

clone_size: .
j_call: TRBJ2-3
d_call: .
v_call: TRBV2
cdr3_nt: TGTGCCAGCAGTGAAAGGGGACTGAGCACAGATACGCAGTATTTT
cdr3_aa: CASSERGLSTDTQYF

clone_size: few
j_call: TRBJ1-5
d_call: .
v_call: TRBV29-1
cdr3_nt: TGCAGCGTCCGGGACTTCAATCAGCCCCAGCATTTT
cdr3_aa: CSVRDFNQPQHF

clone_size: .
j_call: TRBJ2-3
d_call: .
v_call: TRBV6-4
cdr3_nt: TGTGCCAGCAGTGACGGCAGGGGTTACGATACGCAGTATTTT
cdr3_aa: CASSDGRGYDTQYF

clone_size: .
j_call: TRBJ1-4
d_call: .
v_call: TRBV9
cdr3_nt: TGTGCCAGCAGCGTTACGACGGGAACTAATGAAAAACTGTTTTTT
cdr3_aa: CASSVTTGTNEKLFF

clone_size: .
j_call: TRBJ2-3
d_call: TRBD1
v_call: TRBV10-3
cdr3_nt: TGTGCCATCACCAGACAGGGGGCAGATACGCAGTATTTT
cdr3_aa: CAITRQGADTQYF

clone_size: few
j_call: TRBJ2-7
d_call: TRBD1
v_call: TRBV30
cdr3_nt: TGTGCCTGGAGTTCGGGACAGGGGAGAATGCGGCAGTACTTC
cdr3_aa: CAWSSGQGRMRQYF

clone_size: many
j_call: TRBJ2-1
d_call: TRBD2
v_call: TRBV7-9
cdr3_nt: TGTGCCAGCAGCGCCCATGGGGGGAGGGATGAGCAGTTCTTC
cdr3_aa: CASSAHGGRDEQFF

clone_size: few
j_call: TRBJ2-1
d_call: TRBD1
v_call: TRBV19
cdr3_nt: TGTGCCTCCAAGTCCGGGACAGCAAATGAGCAGTTCTTC
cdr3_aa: CASKSGTANEQFF

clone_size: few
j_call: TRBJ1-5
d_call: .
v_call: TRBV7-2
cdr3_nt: TGTGCCAGCAGCCGGACACCACAAAGGGGGCAGCCCCAGCATTTT
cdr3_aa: CASSRTPQRGQPQHF